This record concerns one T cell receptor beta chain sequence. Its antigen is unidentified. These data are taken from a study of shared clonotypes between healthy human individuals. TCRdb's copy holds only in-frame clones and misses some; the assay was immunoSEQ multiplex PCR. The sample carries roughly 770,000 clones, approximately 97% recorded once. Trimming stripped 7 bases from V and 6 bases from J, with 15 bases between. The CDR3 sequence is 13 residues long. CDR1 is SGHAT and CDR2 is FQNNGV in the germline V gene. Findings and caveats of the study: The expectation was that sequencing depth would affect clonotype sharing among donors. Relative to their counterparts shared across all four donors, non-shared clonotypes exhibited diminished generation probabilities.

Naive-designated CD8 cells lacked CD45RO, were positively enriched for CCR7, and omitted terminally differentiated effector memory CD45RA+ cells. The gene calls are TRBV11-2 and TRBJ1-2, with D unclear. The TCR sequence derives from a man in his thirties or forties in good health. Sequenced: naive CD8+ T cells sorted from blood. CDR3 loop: CASNQGRLDGYTF. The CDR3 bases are TGTGCCAGCAACCAAGGACGGTTGGATGGCTACACCTTC.